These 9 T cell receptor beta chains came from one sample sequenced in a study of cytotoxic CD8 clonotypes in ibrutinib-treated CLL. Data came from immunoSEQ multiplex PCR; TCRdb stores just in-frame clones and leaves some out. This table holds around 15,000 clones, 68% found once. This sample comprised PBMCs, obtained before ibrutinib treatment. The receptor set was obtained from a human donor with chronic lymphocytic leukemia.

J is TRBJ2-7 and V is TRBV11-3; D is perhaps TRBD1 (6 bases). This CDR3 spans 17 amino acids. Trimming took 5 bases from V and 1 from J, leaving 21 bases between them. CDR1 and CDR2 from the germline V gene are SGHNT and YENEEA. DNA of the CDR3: TGTGCCAGCAGCAGGAGAGGCCAGGGGCCCCTATCCTACGAGCAGTACTTC. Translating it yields CASSRRGQGPLSYEQYF.

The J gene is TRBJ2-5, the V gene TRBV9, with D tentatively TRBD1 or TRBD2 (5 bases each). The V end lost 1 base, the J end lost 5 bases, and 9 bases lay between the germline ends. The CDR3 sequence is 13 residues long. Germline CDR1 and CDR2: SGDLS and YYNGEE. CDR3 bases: TGTGCCAGCAGCGTAATAGGGACGGAGACCCAGTACTTC. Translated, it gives CASSVIGTETQYF. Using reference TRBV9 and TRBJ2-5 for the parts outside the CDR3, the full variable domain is DSGVTQTPKHLITATGQRVTLRCSPRSGDLSVYWYQQSLDQGLQFLIQYYNGEERAKGNILERFSAQQFPDLHSELNLSSLELGDSALYFCASSVIGTETQYFGPGTRLLVL.

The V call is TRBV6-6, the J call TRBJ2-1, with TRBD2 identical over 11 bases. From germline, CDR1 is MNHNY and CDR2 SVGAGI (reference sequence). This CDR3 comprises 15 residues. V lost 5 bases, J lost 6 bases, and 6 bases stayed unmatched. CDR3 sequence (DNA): TGTGCCAGCAGTATTAGCGGGGGGGCGGGCAATGAGCAGTTCTTC. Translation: CASSISGGAGNEQFF.

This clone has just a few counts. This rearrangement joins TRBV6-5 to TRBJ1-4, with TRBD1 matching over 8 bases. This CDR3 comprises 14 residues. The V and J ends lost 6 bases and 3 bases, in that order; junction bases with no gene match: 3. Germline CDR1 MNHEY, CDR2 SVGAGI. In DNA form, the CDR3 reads TGTGCCAGCAGGCTACAGGGGGCTAATGAAAAACTGTTTTTT. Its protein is CASRLQGANEKLFF.

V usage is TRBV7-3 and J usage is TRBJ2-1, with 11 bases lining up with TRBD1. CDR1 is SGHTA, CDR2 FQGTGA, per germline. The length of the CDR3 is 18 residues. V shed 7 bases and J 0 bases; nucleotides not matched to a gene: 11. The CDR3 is CASNKAPGTGGSYNEQFF. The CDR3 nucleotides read TGTGCCAGCAACAAAGCCCCCGGGACAGGGGGCTCCTACAATGAGCAGTTCTTC.

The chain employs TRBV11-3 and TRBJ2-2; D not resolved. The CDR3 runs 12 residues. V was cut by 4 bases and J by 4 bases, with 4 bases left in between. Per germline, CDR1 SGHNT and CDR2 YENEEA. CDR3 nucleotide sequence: TGTGCCAGCAGCTCCACCACCGGGGAGCTGTTTTTT. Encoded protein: CASSSTTGELFF.

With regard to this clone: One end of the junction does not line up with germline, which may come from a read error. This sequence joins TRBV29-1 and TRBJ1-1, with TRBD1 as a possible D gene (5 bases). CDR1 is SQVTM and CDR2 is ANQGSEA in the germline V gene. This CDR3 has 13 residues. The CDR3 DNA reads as TGCAGCGCTGAAGACAGCCTGAACACTGAAGCTTTCTTT. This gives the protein CSAEDSLNTEAFF. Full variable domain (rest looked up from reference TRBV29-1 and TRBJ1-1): SAVISQKPSRDICQRGTSLTIQCQVDSQVTMMFWYRQQPGQSLTLIATANQGSEATYESGFVIDKFPISRPNLTFSTLTVSNMSPEDSSIYLCSAEDSLNTEAFFGQGTRLTVV.

CDR3 sequence: CASSRRGRAPTEAFF. Written as DNA, the CDR3 is TGTGCCAGCAGCCGCCGGGGCCGAGCACCCACTGAAGCTTTCTTT. This chain uses TRBV5-4 with TRBJ1-1, with a weak D call TRBD1 (5 bases). The CDR3 has 15 residues. Trimming took 4 bases from V and 4 from J, leaving 17 bases between them. Germline V gives CDR1 SGHNT, CDR2 YYREEE (reference sequence).

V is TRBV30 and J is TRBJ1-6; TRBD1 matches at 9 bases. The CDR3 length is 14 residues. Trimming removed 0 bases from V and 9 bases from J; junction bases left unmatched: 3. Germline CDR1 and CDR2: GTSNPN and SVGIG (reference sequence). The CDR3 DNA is TGTGCCTGGAGTGTACAGGGGGCAGGTTCACCCCTCCACTTT. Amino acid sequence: CAWSVQGAGSPLHF.